These 6 T cell receptor beta chains were sequenced from one sample in a study of T-cell memory formation after mild COVID-19 (dated by TCRdb to 2020 to 2023). Libraries were made using 5' RACE. TCRdb names Illumina NovaSeq 6000 as the instrument used. The raw public reads went through TCRdb reprocessing: fastp at Q25, MiXCR clone calling, in-frame beta chains kept. Each CDR3 protein appears once, grouped with its most common genes and DNA. The sample has around 300,000 distinct CDR3 sequences on record, less than 20% of them singletons. The top ten clonotypes cover under 25% of the sample. The sequenced sample was PBMCs or a T cell subset sorted from them (not recorded which). These receptors came from a man between 18 and 29 years old who had mild COVID-19 (a few samples of this study predate the infection). The sample titles of this study are shuffled in the database, so cell type and time point are left out; the donor was told from shared clones.

This chain connects TRBV27 to TRBJ2-5; D perhaps matches TRBD1 (6 bases). The germline V gene has CDR1 MNHEY and CDR2 SMNVEV (reference sequence). With 7 bases removed from V and 5 bases from J, the gap between germline ends came to 11 bases. The length of the CDR3 is 12 residues. The CDR3 sequence: CASKTGGETQYF. Written as DNA, the CDR3 is TGTGCCAGCAAGACAGGTGGGGAGACCCAGTACTTC.

This chain links TRBV27 with TRBJ1-2; TRBD1 matches at 7 bases. This CDR3 is 17 amino acids long. V was clipped by 5 bases and J by 3 bases; unmatched bases: 15. Germline V gene sequence: CDR1 MNHEY, CDR2 SMNVEV (reference sequence). The CDR3 DNA follows: TGTGCCAGCAGTCCGGACCTCCTGACAGGGAGAGACTATGGCTACACCTTC. Translation gives CASSPDLLTGRDYGYTF.

The CDR3 DNA reads as TGTGCCAGCAGCACAGGGACTAGCGCACTAAATGAGCAGTTCTTC. The encoded protein is CASSTGTSALNEQFF. The chain has TRBV11-3 and TRBJ2-1, with 10 positions matching TRBD2. The CDR3 has 15 amino acids. The V segment lost 5 bases and the J segment 7 bases; nucleotides outside the gene matches: 8. Per the germline V gene, CDR1 is SGHNT and CDR2 is YENEEA.

The CDR3 spells CASSLEASGGRYNEQFF. The CDR3 nucleotides read TGTGCCAGCAGCTTGGAGGCTAGCGGGGGGAGGTACAATGAGCAGTTCTTC. The rearrangement uses TRBV5-4 and TRBJ2-1, with TRBD2 matching 11 bases. The CDR3 covers 17 residues. Trimming cost V 0 bases and J 4 bases; bases outside gene matches: 6. CDR1 SGHNT and CDR2 YYREEE come from the germline V gene (reference sequence).

This clonotype was seen only a few times. The chain recombines TRBV7-3 with TRBJ2-1; 16 positions agree with TRBD2. The CDR3 runs 17 residues. Germline values: CDR1 SGHTA, CDR2 FQGTGA. J was trimmed by 7 bases and V by 5 bases; bases with no gene match: 8. The CDR3 protein is CASSPGTSGGAGNEQFF. In DNA, the CDR3 is TGTGCCAGCAGCCCCGGGACTAGCGGGGGGGCCGGGAATGAGCAGTTCTTC.

The chain links TRBV18 to TRBJ2-5; D possibly corresponds to TRBD1 (5 bases). From germline, CDR1 is KGHSH and CDR2 LQKENI. The V gene lost 3 bases and the J gene lost 5 bases, with 10 bases spanning the gap. This CDR3 contains 13 residues. This CDR3 reads CASSPQGLETQYF. For the CDR3, the DNA is TGTGCCAGCTCACCTCAGGGTTTGGAGACCCAGTACTTC.